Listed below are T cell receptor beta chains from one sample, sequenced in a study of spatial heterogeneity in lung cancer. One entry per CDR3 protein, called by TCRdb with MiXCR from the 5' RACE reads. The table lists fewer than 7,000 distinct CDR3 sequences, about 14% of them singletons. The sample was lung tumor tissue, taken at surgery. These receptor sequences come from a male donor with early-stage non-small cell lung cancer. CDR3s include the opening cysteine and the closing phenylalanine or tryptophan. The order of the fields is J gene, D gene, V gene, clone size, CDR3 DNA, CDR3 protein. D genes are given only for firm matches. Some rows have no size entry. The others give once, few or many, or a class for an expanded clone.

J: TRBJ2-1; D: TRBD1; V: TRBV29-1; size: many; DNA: TGCAGCGTACTAGACAGGGGGAGCTCCTACAATGAGCAGTTCTTC; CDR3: CSVLDRGSSYNEQFF
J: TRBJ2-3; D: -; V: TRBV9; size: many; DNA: TGTGCCAGCAGCGTAGGGAGCGGAGCTAGCACAGATACGCAGTATTTT; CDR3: CASSVGSGASTDTQYF
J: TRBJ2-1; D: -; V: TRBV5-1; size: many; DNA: TGCGCCAGCAGCTTGGCCAAGCTCTCCGCCTACAATGAGCAGTTCTTC; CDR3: CASSLAKLSAYNEQFF
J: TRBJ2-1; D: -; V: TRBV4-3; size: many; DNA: TGCGCCAGCAGCCAAGATATGACGGACTTCTACCTCTCCTACAATGAGCAGTTCTTC; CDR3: CASSQDMTDFYLSYNEQFF
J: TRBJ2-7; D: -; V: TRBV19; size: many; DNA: TGTGCCAGTAGTATAGGTGGGGGGCACGAGCAGTACTTC; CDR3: CASSIGGGHEQYF
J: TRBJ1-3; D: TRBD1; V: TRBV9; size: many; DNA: TGTGCCAGCAGCGTTTTCCCAGGGGGAGCTGGAAACACCATATATTTT; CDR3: CASSVFPGGAGNTIYF
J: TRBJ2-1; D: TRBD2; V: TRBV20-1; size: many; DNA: TGCAGTGCTAGAGTACTAGCGGGCTCCTACAATGAGCAGTTCTTC; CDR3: CSARVLAGSYNEQFF
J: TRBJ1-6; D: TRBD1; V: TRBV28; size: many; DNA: TGTGCCAGCAATTCGGGGACAGGGAATATACTTTCACCCCTCCACTTT; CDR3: CASNSGTGNILSPLHF
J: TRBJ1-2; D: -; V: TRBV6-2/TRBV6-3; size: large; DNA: TGTGCCAGCAGTTACGGAGTTAACTATGGCTACACCTTC; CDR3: CASSYGVNYGYTF
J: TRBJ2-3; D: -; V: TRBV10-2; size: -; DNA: TGCGCCAGCGGAGGTGGGGAACGGGTAGATACGCAGTATTTT; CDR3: CASGGGERVDTQYF
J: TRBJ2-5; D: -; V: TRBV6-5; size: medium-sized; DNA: TGTGCCAGCAGTTACTCGAGAGGTGAAGAGACCCAGTACTTC; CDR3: CASSYSRGEETQYF
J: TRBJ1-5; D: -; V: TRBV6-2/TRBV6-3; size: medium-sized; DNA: TGTGCCAGCAGTTACGGAACAGGGACGGCTCAGCCCCAGCATTTT; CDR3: CASSYGTGTAQPQHF
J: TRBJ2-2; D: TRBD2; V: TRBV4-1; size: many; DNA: TGCGCCAGCAGCCAAGTGTTAACTAGCGGGAGGAGGTCCGGGGAGCTGTTTTTT; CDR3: CASSQVLTSGRRSGELFF
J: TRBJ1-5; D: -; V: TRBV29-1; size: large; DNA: TGCAGCGCAGGAGAGGGAATGGGCAATCAGCCCCAGCATTTT; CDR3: CSAGEGMGNQPQHF
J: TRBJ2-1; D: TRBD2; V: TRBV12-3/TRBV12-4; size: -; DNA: TGTGCCAGCAGTTTTTCGCTAGCGGTAAAATACAATGAGCAGTTCTTC; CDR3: CASSFSLAVKYNEQFF
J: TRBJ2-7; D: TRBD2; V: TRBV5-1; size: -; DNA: TGCGCCAGCAGCCCGGGACTAGCGGGGCCCTCCTACGAGCAGTACTTC; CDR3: CASSPGLAGPSYEQYF
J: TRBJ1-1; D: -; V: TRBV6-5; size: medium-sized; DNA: TGTGCCAGCAATGGTCTGAGCGCTGGGTTAGAGGGTGAAGCTTTCTTT; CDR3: CASNGLSAGLEGEAFF
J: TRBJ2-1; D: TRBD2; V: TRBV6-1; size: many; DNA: TGTGCCAGCACCGGGAGGAGGGACAATGAGCAGTTCTTC; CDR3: CASTGRRDNEQFF
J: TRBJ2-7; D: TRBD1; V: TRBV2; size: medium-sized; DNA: TGTGCCAGCAGTGGGGACAGTACCTACGAGCAGTACTTC; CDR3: CASSGDSTYEQYF
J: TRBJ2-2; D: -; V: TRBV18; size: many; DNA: TGTGCCAGCTCATCCCAAACGAACACCGGGGAGCTGTTTTTT; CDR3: CASSSQTNTGELFF
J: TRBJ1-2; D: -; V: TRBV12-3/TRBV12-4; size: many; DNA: TGTGCCAGCAGTAGGGACGGAAATAACTATGGCTACACCTTC; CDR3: CASSRDGNNYGYTF
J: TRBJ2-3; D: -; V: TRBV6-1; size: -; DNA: TGTGCCAGCAGTGCCGGGCAAGGCACAGATACGCAGTATTTT; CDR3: CASSAGQGTDTQYF
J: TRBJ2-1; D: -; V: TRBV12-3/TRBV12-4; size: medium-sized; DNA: TGTGCCAGCAGTTTATCGGGCTCCTACAATGAGCAGTTCTTC; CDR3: CASSLSGSYNEQFF
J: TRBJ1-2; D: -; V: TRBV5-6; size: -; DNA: TGTGCCAGCAGCTTGGCGGCAGGGAACAACTATGGCTACACCTTC; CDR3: CASSLAAGNNYGYTF
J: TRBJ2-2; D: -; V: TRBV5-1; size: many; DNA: TGCGCCAGCAGCTACTGGACACATGAAACCGGGGAGCTGTTTTTT; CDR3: CASSYWTHETGELFF
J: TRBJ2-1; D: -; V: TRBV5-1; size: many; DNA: TGCGCCAGCAGCTCCCGGGATCACAATGAGCAGTTCTTC; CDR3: CASSSRDHNEQFF
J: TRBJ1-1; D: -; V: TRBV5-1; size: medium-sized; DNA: TGCGCCAGCAGCTACGGACAGATGAACACTGAAGCTTTCTTT; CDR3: CASSYGQMNTEAFF
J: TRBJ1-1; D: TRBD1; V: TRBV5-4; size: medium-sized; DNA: TGTGCCAGCAGCAGGACAGGGACCTCTGAAGCTTTCTTT; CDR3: CASSRTGTSEAFF
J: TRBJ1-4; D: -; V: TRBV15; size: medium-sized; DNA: TGTGCCACCAGCCTTTATCTTCTGACAGCAACTAATGAAAAACTGTTTTTT; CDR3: CATSLYLLTATNEKLFF
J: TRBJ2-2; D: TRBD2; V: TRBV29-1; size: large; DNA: TGCAGCGTTGAATTAGCGGGATCGAACACCGGGGAGCTGTTTTTT; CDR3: CSVELAGSNTGELFF
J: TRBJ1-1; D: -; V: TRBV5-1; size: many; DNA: TGCGCCAGCAGCTTGGGAACGAACACTGAAGCTTTCTTT; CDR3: CASSLGTNTEAFF
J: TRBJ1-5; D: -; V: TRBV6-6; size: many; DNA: TGTGCCAGCACGAGGGGGGAAGGTCAGCCCCAGCATTTT; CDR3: CASTRGEGQPQHF
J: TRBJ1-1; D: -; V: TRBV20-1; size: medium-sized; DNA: TGCAGTGCTAGTTCGAGCGGGGCGGTGAACACTGAAGCTTTCTTT; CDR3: CSASSSGAVNTEAFF
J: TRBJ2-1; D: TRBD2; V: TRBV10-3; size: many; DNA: TGTGCCATCAGTGAACTAGCGGCCACCTACAATGAGCAGTTCTTC; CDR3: CAISELAATYNEQFF
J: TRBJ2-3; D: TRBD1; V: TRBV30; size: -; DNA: TGTGCCTGGAACGGGGCAGGGGGAAGCACAGATACGCAGTATTTT; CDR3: CAWNGAGGSTDTQYF
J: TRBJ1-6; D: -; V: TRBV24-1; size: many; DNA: TGTGCCACCCCCAGGTGGGGGATGGGGGTTAGCTCCTATAATTCACCCCTCCACTTT; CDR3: CATPRWGMGVSSYNSPLHF
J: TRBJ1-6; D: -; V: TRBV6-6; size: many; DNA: TGTGCCAGCAGTATCAATTCCGATTCACCCCTCCACTTT; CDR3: CASSINSDSPLHF
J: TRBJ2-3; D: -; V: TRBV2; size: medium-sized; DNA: TGTGCCAGCAGTGGGGCGGGATTCAGCACAGATACGCAGTATTTT; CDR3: CASSGAGFSTDTQYF
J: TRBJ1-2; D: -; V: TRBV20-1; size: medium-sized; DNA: TGCAGTTCACCGGGGGACTATGGCTACACCTTC; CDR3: CSSPGDYGYTF
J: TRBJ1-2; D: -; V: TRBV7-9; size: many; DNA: TGTGCCAGCGTGGGGGCCGATGGCTACACCTTC; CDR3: CASVGADGYTF
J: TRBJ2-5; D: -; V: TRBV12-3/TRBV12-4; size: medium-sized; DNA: TGTGCCAGCAGTTCAAGTGTAGGCCAGGCCCAGTACTTC; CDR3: CASSSSVGQAQYF
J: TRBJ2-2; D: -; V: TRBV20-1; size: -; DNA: TGCAGTGCTAGTGGCCTCACCGGGGAGCTGTTTTTT; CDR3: CSASGLTGELFF
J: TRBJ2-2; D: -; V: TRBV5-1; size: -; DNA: -; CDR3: CASSFYICSASRTGTNTGELFF
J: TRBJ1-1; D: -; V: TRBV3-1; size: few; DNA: TGTGCCAGCACCCTCTCGTGGGGGTTCGACACTGAAGCTTTCTTT; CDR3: CASTLSWGFDTEAFF
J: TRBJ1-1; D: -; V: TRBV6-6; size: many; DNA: TGTGCCAGCAATCGGTGGAACACTGAAGCTTTCTTT; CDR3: CASNRWNTEAFF
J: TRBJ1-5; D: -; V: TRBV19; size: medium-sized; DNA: TGTGCCAGCGATGTAGCGGGCAATCAGCCCCAGCATTTT; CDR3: CASDVAGNQPQHF
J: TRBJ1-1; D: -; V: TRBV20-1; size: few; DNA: TGCAGTGTCCAGGGGACTGAAGCTTTCTTT; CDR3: CSVQGTEAFF
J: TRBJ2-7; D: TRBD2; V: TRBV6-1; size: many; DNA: TGTGCCAGCAGTGGGTATAGGACTAGCGGGAGTCTACACGAGCAGTACTTC; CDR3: CASSGYRTSGSLHEQYF
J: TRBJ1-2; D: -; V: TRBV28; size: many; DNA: TGTGCCAGCCTCCGGCGGGGGCAGCACTATGGCTACACCTTC; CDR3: CASLRRGQHYGYTF
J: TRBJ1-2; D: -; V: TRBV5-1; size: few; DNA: TGCGCCAGCAGCTTGGACCCAGGGGGCTACACCTTC; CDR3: CASSLDPGGYTF
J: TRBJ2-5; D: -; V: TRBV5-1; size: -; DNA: TGCGCCAGCAGCTTGGCCGGCGGTCCTGGGGGGACCCAGTACTTC; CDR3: CASSLAGGPGGTQYF
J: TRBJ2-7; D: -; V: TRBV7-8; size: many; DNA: TGTGCCAGCAGCTCAGACGGTGGTCTTTCCCCCTACGAGCAGTACTTC; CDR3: CASSSDGGLSPYEQYF